A single sample gave rise to the 7 T cell receptor beta chains below, sequenced in a study of T-cell reconstitution after alpha-beta-depleted transplantation in children (dated by TCRdb to 2016 to 2018). The library was made by PCR. Instrument used: Illumina HiSeq 2500. To normalize quantification of the TCRbeta repertoire, the TCR libraries were built with molecular barcoding that relied on unique molecular identifiers. TCRdb redid the processing of the public reads, applying fastp at Q25 and MiXCR, and retained in-frame beta chains. Rows matching on CDR3 protein sequence are summarized as one entry with the most common DNA and genes. Recorded for this sample are under 300,000 distinct CDR3 sequences; around a tenth of them occurred a single time. The ten top clones hold around a quarter of the sample. What this sample's treatment or condition label stands for: allogeneic hematopoietic cell transplantation with graft depleted of TCRalphabeta T cells and CD19 B cells.

The sequencing used peripheral blood, collected 180 days after TCRalphabeta/CD19-depleted stem cell transplant. The receptors shown here come from a male patient aged 2-15 years who had a stem cell transplant for chronic granulomatous disease, so the T cells may come from the graft donor.

The chain is built from TRBV20-1 and TRBJ1-1; no firm D call. Germline V lookup: CDR1 DFQATT, CDR2 SNEGSKA (reference sequence). V shed 2 bases and J shed 3 bases, with 7 bases lying between them. CDR3 length equals 12 residues. The CDR3 sequence: CSARLVDTEAFF. The CDR3 nucleotides read TGCAGTGCTAGACTCGTGGACACTGAAGCTTTCTTT.

This clonotype has a count of ten or more. The V gene is TRBV11-2, the J gene TRBJ2-5; D possibly uses TRBD1 or TRBD2 (5 bases each). Trimming pared 3 bases from V and 5 bases from J, leaving 16 bases between. CDR3 size: 15 residues. CDR1 is SGHAT and CDR2 is FQNNGV in the germline V gene. The CDR3 DNA reads TGTGCCAGCAGCTTGGTGGGGACCTCCTTTGAGACCCAGTACTTC. Amino acids: CASSLVGTSFETQYF.

The table lists this clonotype with many counts. The chain has TRBV18 and TRBJ1-1; maybe TRBD1 (6 bases). The CDR3 spans 14 residues. From germline, CDR1 is KGHSH and CDR2 LQKENI. Trimming stripped 5 bases from V and 1 base from J, with 11 bases between. DNA of the CDR3: TGTGCCAGCTCAAGCGGACAGTCGAACACTGAAGCTTTCTTT. Translation gives CASSSGQSNTEAFF.

The sample holds many counts of this clonotype. The chain couples TRBV6-5 to TRBJ1-2; 9 positions agree with TRBD1. CDR3 size: 14 residues. The J segment lost 3 bases and the V segment lost 2 bases, leaving 1 base of the junction unmatched. Germline CDR1 and CDR2: MNHEY and SVGAGI. Here the CDR3 reads CASSYGTGYYGYTF. The CDR3, as DNA: TGTGCCAGCAGTTACGGGACAGGGTACTATGGCTACACCTTC.

Comment on this clonotype: This sequence may be a read error, since a much larger clone differs from it by one base. The rearrangement joins TRBV29-1 to TRBJ2-7; D gene ambiguous. Germline V gene lookup returns CDR1 SQVTM and CDR2 ANQGSEA. There are 13 residues in the CDR3. The CDR3 DNA sequence: TGCAGCGTTCGTAGCCCCCGCTCCTACGAGAAGTACTTC. It is translated as CSVRSPRSYEKYF.

This clonotype was detected ten times or more. CDR3 sequence: CASSQKTGAGNTIYF. CDR3 DNA: TGCGCCAGCAGCCAGAAGACAGGGGCCGGAAACACCATATATTTT. V is TRBV4-3 and J is TRBJ1-3, with 8 bases fitting TRBD1. Germline CDR1 is LGHNA and CDR2 is YSLEER. J was trimmed by 4 bases and V by 3 bases; bases with no gene match: 5. The CDR3 extends over 15 amino acids.

This clonotype was seen at least ten times. V is TRBV15 and J is TRBJ2-1, with 15 bases identical to TRBD2. Germline V lookup: CDR1 LNHNV, CDR2 YYDKDF (reference sequence). The CDR3 is 18 residues long. V lost 3 bases to trimming and J lost 6 bases; unmatched junction nucleotides: 9. The DNA for the CDR3 is TGTGCCACCAGCAGTAATGAAGGACTAGCGGGAGGGCGCAATGAGCAGTTCTTC. This gives the protein CATSSNEGLAGGRNEQFF.